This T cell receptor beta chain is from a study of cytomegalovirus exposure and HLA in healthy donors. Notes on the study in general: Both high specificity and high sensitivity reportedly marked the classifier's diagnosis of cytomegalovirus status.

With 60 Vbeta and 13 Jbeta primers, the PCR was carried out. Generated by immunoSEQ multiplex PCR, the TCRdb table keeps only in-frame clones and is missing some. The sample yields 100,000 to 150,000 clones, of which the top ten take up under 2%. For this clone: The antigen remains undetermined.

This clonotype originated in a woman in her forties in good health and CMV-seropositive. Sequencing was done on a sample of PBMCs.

The CDR3 region is CASSLAGRSYEQYF. In DNA, the CDR3 is TGTGCCAGCAGCTTAGCGGGGCGCTCCTACGAGCAGTACTTC. The J gene is TRBJ2-7, the V gene TRBV7-2; tentatively, D is TRBD1 (5 bases). The CDR3 is 14 amino acids. V lost 0 bases, J lost 0 bases, and 6 bases lay in between. The V gene's germline CDR1 is SGHTA and CDR2 FQGNSA. The full variable domain, with the rest looked up from reference TRBV7-2 and TRBJ2-7, is GAGVSQSPSNKVTEKGKDVELRCDPISGHTALYWYRQSLGQGLEFLIYFQGNSAPDKSGLPSDRFSAERTGGSVSTLTIQRTQQEDSAVYLCASSLAGRSYEQYFGPGTRLTVT.